The entry that follows covers one T cell receptor beta chain sequence. The antigen is undetermined. This sample was included in a study of OX40 agonist ivuxolimab in advanced cancers. Study results and caveats: Some patients without response likewise showed low normalized clonal expansion.

This table comes from immunoSEQ multiplex PCR, and its TCRdb copy is limited to in-frame clones, with some not included. The repertoire includes 90,000 to 150,000 clones, 80% to 90% of them detected once, and under 0.7% sits in the top ten. Germline V lookup: CDR1 MNHEY, CDR2 SVGAGI. V was shortened by 0 bases and J by 4 bases, with 12 bases between the two germline ends. This CDR3 comprises 16 residues. This receptor was taken from an adult with an advanced solid tumor such as melanoma, head and neck, liver or kidney cancer. The V call is TRBV6-5, the J call TRBJ1-4, with D tentatively TRBD1 (6 bases). Material: CD4+ or CD8+ T cells sorted from blood, obtained in a trial of the OX40 agonist ivuxolimab. The chain's CDR3 is CASSYSILQGNEKLFF. DNA of the CDR3: TGTGCCAGCAGTTACTCGATTTTACAGGGTAATGAAAAACTGTTTTTT.